Listed below are T cell receptor beta chains from one sample, sequenced in a study of shared clonotypes between healthy human individuals. Clones were sequenced by immunoSEQ multiplex PCR, and TCRdb holds only the in-frame ones, with some missing. This sample yields approximately 2,200,000 clones, of which approximately 94% are seen a single time; 1.5% to 2% belongs to the top ten. Sequences were obtained from naive CD8+ T cells from PBMCs. The receptors come from a man aged 18 to 30 in good health. Some clones in this sample may be carry-over from other donors' samples. Both conserved end residues are part of each CDR3. The order of the fields is clone size, D gene, J gene, V gene, CDR3 protein, CDR3 DNA. A D gene is named only where the DNA matches it firmly. Rows give clone size only sometimes, using once, few, many, or a class for an expanded clone.

.	TRBD2	TRBJ2-3	TRBV5-6	CASSPLTSGVPDTQYF	TGTGCCAGCAGCCCCTTAACTAGCGGGGTCCCAGATACGCAGTATTTT
.	.	TRBJ2-7	TRBV28	CASSAPPAATYQSLTYEQYF	TGTGCCAGCAGTGCCCCGCCGGCGGCGACCTACCAATCATTAACCTACGAGCAGTACTTC
.	.	TRBJ1-1	TRBV11-2	CASSLADRNTEAFF	TGTGCCAGCAGCTTAGCTGACAGAAACACTGAAGCTTTCTTT
.	.	TRBJ2-7	TRBV15	CATSRDSRVSGPSYEQYF	TGTGCCACCAGCAGAGATTCACGAGTTAGCGGACCCTCCTACGAGCAGTACTTC
few	TRBD1	TRBJ2-1	TRBV7-9	CASSQGQYGEQFF	TGTGCCAGCAGCCAGGGACAGTACGGTGAGCAGTTCTTC
.	.	TRBJ1-4	TRBV9	CASSVGQGVEKLFF	TGTGCCAGCAGCGTAGGGCAGGGAGTTGAAAAACTGTTTTTT
.	.	TRBJ2-7	TRBV10-3	CAISGGGLLRGQYF	TGTGCCATCAGTGGGGGTGGTCTCCTACGAGGGCAGTACTTC
.	.	TRBJ2-3	TRBV27	CASSLGTPDTQYF	TGTGCCAGCAGTTTAGGGACCCCCGATACGCAGTATTTT
.	TRBD1	TRBJ1-5	TRBV19	CASSIAGTGHKSQHF	TGTGCCAGTAGTATCGCCGGGACAGGACATAAGTCCCAGCATTTT
.	.	TRBJ2-7	TRBV11-2	CASSLGSHSGQYF	TGTGCCAGCAGCTTAGGGTCCCACTCCGGGCAGTACTTC
.	TRBD1	TRBJ2-7	TRBV27	CATSYRGSYEQYF	TGTGCCACCTCCTACAGGGGCTCCTACGAGCAGTACTTC
.	TRBD2	TRBJ2-5	TRBV5-1	CASSLRWLAGEEWQETQYF	TGCGCCAGCAGCTTGCGGTGGCTAGCGGGAGAGGAATGGCAAGAGACCCAGTACTTC
.	.	TRBJ1-3	TRBV7-2	CASKKRGYGNTIYF	TGTGCCAGCAAGAAGAGGGGGTATGGAAACACCATATATTTT
.	TRBD2	TRBJ2-7	TRBV15	CATSRRGGYEQYF	TGTGCCACCAGCAGGCGGGGGGGTTACGAGCAGTACTTC
.	TRBD1	TRBJ1-1	TRBV19	CASSGTAEAFF	TGTGCCAGTAGTGGGACAGCTGAAGCTTTCTTT
few	.	TRBJ1-1	TRBV19	CASSVHGFGTEAFF	TGTGCCAGTAGTGTTCATGGGTTTGGCACTGAAGCTTTCTTT
.	.	TRBJ2-3	TRBV14	CASSQDWVLGGDYTDTQYF	TGTGCCAGCAGCCAAGATTGGGTCCTGGGCGGAGACTACACAGATACGCAGTATTTT
.	.	TRBJ1-1	TRBV19	CASSRGPYRGDTEAFF	TGTGCCAGTAGTAGGGGTCCCTATAGGGGGGACACTGAAGCTTTCTTT
.	.	TRBJ1-1	TRBV19	CASSNGLSLTEAFF	TGTGCCAGTAGTAACGGGCTGTCGCTCACTGAAGCTTTCTTT
.	.	TRBJ2-7	TRBV4-2	CASSQDIITGATYEQYF	TGTGCCAGCAGCCAAGATATCATAACGGGAGCGACTTACGAGCAGTACTTC
.	.	TRBJ1-1	TRBV7-8	CASSEGGHIKNTEAFF	TGTGCCAGCAGCGAGGGGGGACATATTAAGAACACTGAAGCTTTCTTT
.	.	TRBJ1-1	TRBV4-1	CASSQERAGSGGAFF	TGCGCCAGCAGCCAAGAAAGGGCAGGCTCGGGGGGAGCTTTCTTT
.	TRBD2	TRBJ2-7	TRBV28	CASTMAGDLYEQYF	TGTGCCAGCACCATGGCGGGAGATCTGTACGAGCAGTACTTC
few	.	TRBJ2-7	TRBV7-9	CASSFSPGHSYEQYF	TGTGCCAGCAGCTTTTCCCCAGGACACTCCTACGAGCAGTACTTC
.	.	TRBJ2-7	TRBV9	CASTEGGVAYEQYF	TGTGCCAGCACGGAGGGGGGAGTTGCCTACGAGCAGTACTTC
.	TRBD2	TRBJ2-5	TRBV7-9	CASSLSSGRAFQTQYF	TGTGCCAGCAGCTTATCTAGCGGGAGGGCCTTTCAGACCCAGTACTTC
.	.	TRBJ2-2	TRBV4-3	CASSQGHKNTGELFF	TGCGCCAGCAGCCAGGGGCATAAGAACACCGGGGAGCTGTTTTTT
.	.	TRBJ2-1	TRBV7-2	CASSLIAHGMSYNEQFF	TGTGCCAGCAGCCTTATAGCCCATGGTATGTCCTACAATGAGCAGTTCTTC
.	.	TRBJ2-5	TRBV20-1	CSAREGETQYF	TGCAGTGCTAGAGAGGGAGAGACCCAGTACTTC
.	.	TRBJ1-2	TRBV28	CASSLVQGSPYGYTF	TGTGCCAGCAGTTTGGTCCAGGGCTCCCCCTATGGCTACACCTTC
.	.	TRBJ2-5	TRBV28	CASSSSLEGTETQYF	TGTGCCAGCAGTTCCTCACTCGAGGGAACGGAGACCCAGTACTTC
.	TRBD1	TRBJ1-1	TRBV11-3	CASSRMGQGTEAFF	TGTGCCAGCAGCCGGATGGGACAGGGGACTGAAGCTTTCTTT
.	TRBD2	TRBJ2-7	TRBV7-9	CASSPYGLAGHYEQYF	TGTGCCAGCAGCCCGTACGGACTAGCGGGACACTACGAGCAGTACTTC
once	.	TRBJ2-6	TRBV7-6	CASSLGPHSGANVLTF	TGTGCCAGCAGCTTAGGGCCCCACTCTGGGGCCAACGTCCTGACTTTC
.	TRBD1	TRBJ1-5	TRBV19	CASSIVGTVSNQPQHF	TGTGCCAGTAGTATAGTGGGGACAGTGAGCAATCAGCCCCAGCATTTT
.	.	TRBJ2-7	TRBV2	CASTGKSYEQYF	TGTGCCAGCACAGGGAAATCCTACGAGCAGTACTTC
.	TRBD2	TRBJ2-1	TRBV4-1	CASSQEAGGLAGNYNEQFF	TGCGCCAGCAGCCAAGAAGCAGGGGGACTAGCGGGAAACTACAATGAGCAGTTCTTC
.	.	TRBJ2-7	TRBV13	CASSLARRDYEQYF	TGTGCCAGCAGCTTAGCTAGGCGGGACTACGAGCAGTACTTC
.	TRBD2	TRBJ2-1	TRBV4-3	CASSPRTSGVTYNEQFF	TGCGCCAGCAGTCCCAGGACTAGCGGGGTAACCTACAATGAGCAGTTCTTC
.	.	TRBJ2-1	TRBV7-9	CASTEGGERSSYNEQFF	TGTGCCAGCACCGAGGGGGGAGAACGGAGCTCCTACAATGAGCAGTTCTTC
.	TRBD1	TRBJ2-7	TRBV7-2	CASSLARGTEAYEQYF	TGTGCCAGCAGCTTAGCGAGGGGGACAGAGGCCTACGAGCAGTACTTC
.	.	TRBJ2-7	TRBV9	CASSVGRPGSYEQYF	TGTGCCAGCAGCGTAGGTCGGCCGGGATCCTACGAGCAGTACTTC
.	.	TRBJ2-7	TRBV2	CASAYSNNYEQYF	TGTGCCAGCGCTTATAGTAATAACTACGAGCAGTACTTC
.	TRBD2	TRBJ2-5	TRBV7-9	CASSLGGLAGGQEETQYF	TGTGCCAGCAGCTTAGGAGGACTAGCGGGAGGTCAGGAAGAGACCCAGTACTTC